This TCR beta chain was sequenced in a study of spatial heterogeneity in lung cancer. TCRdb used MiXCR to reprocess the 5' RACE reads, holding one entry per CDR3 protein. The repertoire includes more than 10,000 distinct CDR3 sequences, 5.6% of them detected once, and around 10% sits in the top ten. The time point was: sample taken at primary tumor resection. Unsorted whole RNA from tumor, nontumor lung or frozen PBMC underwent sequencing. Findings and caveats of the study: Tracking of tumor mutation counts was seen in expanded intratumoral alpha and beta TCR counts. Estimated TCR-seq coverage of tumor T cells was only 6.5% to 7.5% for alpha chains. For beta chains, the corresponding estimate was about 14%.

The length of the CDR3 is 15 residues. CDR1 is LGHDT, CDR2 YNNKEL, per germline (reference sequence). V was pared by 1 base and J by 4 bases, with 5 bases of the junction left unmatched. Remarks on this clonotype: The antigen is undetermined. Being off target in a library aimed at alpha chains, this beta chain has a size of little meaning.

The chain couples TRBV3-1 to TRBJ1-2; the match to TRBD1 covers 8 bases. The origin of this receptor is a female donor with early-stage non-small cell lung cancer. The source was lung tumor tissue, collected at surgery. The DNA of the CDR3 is TGTGCCAGCAGCCAAGGACAGGGGTCGGGCTATGGCTACACCTTC. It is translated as CASSQGQGSGYGYTF.